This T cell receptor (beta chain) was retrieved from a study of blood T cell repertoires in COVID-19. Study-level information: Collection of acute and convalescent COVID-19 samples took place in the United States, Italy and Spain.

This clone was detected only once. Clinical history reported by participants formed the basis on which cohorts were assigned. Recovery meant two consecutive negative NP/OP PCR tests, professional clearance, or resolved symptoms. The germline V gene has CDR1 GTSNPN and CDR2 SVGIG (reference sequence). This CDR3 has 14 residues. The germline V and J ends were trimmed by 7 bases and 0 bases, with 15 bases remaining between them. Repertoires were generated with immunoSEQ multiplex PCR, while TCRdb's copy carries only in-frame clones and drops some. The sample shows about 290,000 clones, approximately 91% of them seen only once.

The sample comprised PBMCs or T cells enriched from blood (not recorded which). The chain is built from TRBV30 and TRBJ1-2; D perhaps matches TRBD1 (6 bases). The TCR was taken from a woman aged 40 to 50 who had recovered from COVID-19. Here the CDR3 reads CALQPDRPNYGYTF. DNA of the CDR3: TGTGCCTTACAACCCGACAGGCCTAACTATGGCTACACCTTC.